These 9 T cell receptor beta chains were sequenced from one sample in a study of blood T cell repertoires in COVID-19 (dated by TCRdb to the early 2020s). The library was prepared using the immunoSEQ multiplex PCR assay. Drawn from immuneACCESS, this table holds only the in-frame rearrangements with V and J called that TCRdb kept. Clones are partly lost; checked studies trace under half to an unresolved V gene and leave the rest unexplained. In all, the sample holds about 200,000 clones, and about four fifths of those were seen once. Together, the top ten hold roughly 7.6% of the sample. The sequencing sample was made of peripheral blood. All receptors come from a woman between 50 and 59 years old with acute or convalescent COVID-19.

The chain links TRBV19 to TRBJ2-7; TRBD2 aligns across 9 bases. Looked up from germline, CDR1 is LNHDA and CDR2 is SQIVND (reference sequence). CDR3 length: 14 residues. Trimming took 5 bases from V and 3 from J; bases not matched to a gene: 5. This CDR3 is CASSPGTSIYEQYF. For the CDR3, the DNA is TGTGCCAGTAGTCCGGGGACTAGCATCTACGAGCAGTACTTC.

This clone was observed a single time. The rearrangement links TRBV27 to TRBJ2-2, with D uncertain. The V gene's germline CDR1 is MNHEY and CDR2 SMNVEV (reference sequence). The CDR3 spans 10 residues. V gave up 8 bases and J gave up 4 bases, with 2 bases separating them. The CDR3 DNA follows: TGTGCCAGCCGCACCGGGGAGCTGTTTTTT. It codes for CASRTGELFF.

This chain connects TRBV6-2 or TRBV6-3 to TRBJ2-1; tentative D call: TRBD2 (6 bases). The V and J ends lost 0 bases and 3 bases respectively, with 12 bases between them. Germline CDR1 reads MNHEY; CDR2 reads SVGEGT. The CDR3 runs to 16 residues. CDR3: CASSYSRGGVYNEQFF. The CDR3, as DNA: TGTGCCAGCAGTTACTCGCGCGGAGGGGTCTACAATGAGCAGTTCTTC.

V and J are TRBV5-4 and TRBJ2-1, with 9 bases lining up with TRBD1. Looked up from germline, CDR1 is SGHNT and CDR2 is YYREEE (reference sequence). CDR3 length: 15 residues. Trimming removed 0 bases from V and 5 bases from J; junction bases left unmatched: 3. CDR3 bases: TGTGCCAGCAGCTTGGCCGGGACAGGGCACAATGAGCAGTTCTTC. Protein product: CASSLAGTGHNEQFF.

V is TRBV3-1 (or the pseudogene TRBV3-2) and J is TRBJ2-5; TRBD2 matches at 12 bases. This CDR3 is built from 16 residues. Germline V gene data show CDR1 as LGHDT and CDR2 as YNNKEL (reference sequence). With 4 bases clipped from V and 1 base from J, the junction kept 4 bases outside the gene matches. CDR3: CASSLRTSGAQETQYF. The DNA for the CDR3 is TGTGCCAGCAGCCTCCGGACTAGCGGGGCCCAAGAGACCCAGTACTTC.

This clone was seen a handful of times. The CDR3 nucleotides read TGTGCCAGCAGCAGAGACAGGGGCGGCAATCAGCCCCAGCATTTT. This gives the protein CASSRDRGGNQPQHF. This chain links TRBV5-8 with TRBJ1-5; 8 bases are a match to TRBD1. Germline-derived CDR1 and CDR2 are SGHTS and YDEGEE. This CDR3 contains 15 residues. The V segment lost 4 bases and the J segment 2 bases; nucleotides outside the gene matches: 5.

This clone was seen a handful of times. This chain uses TRBV12-3 or TRBV12-4 with TRBJ1-4, with TRBD1 as a possible D gene (5 bases). The CDR3 runs to 13 residues. V lost 4 bases and J lost 4, with 7 bases in between. The CDR3 DNA reads TGTGCCAGCAGTTCAGGGTTTAATGAAAAACTGTTTTTT. This codes for CASSSGFNEKLFF.

This clone was seen once. The rearrangement links TRBV4-2 to TRBJ2-3, with 9 nucleotides matching TRBD2. The CDR3 runs to 16 residues. V trimming: 3 bases; J trimming: 5 bases; junction bases outside the gene matches: 9. Germline CDR1 reads LGHNA; CDR2 reads YNFKEQ. The CDR3, as DNA: TGTGCCAGCAGCCAGAGGGCCGTAGCGGGAGTAGATACGCAGTATTTT. Encoded protein: CASSQRAVAGVDTQYF.

V is TRBV6-5 and J is TRBJ2-7; 13 bases are shared with TRBD2. The CDR3 is 14 amino acids. After removal of 6 bases from V and 6 bases from J, the junction contained 5 bases not matched to a gene. CDR1 and CDR2 from the germline V gene are MNHEY and SVGAGI. CDR3 sequence (DNA): TGTGCCAGCAGCCCACTAGCGGGAGGGGGCGAGCAGTACTTC. Residues: CASSPLAGGGEQYF.